Listed here is a single TCR beta chain. Its antigen is currently unknown. Naive CD8 cells were CD45RO-negative, positively selected for CCR7, excluding terminally differentiated effector memory CD45RA+ cells. The sample belongs to a study of shared clonotypes between healthy human individuals. General study results and limits: Non-shared clonotypes were found to have lower generation probabilities than the clonotypes that were shared by all four of the sorted-subset donors. Incompleteness in sorted-subset sequencing, despite large depth, was shown by rarefaction.

At deep level, the assay was performed. The authors' processing: ImmunoSEQ gave junction-only sequences without quality scores, so filtering differed. Some clones are missing from TCRdb's copy, which holds only in-frame ones; the method was immunoSEQ multiplex PCR. That table furnishes V, J and clone size, whereas the DNA furnished D and trimming. The table includes around 600,000 clones, roughly 95% detected once. CDR1 and CDR2 (germline): MNHEY, SMNVEV (reference sequence). This CDR3 is 14 amino acids long. Deletions cut 3 bases from V and 1 base from J, with 9 bases between. The chain links TRBV27 to TRBJ1-1; no clear D gene. The receptor was isolated from a woman aged 25-40 years in good health. What was sequenced was naive CD8+ T cells sorted from blood. CDR3 amino acids: CASSFGRRNTEAFF. The CDR3 coding sequence is TGTGCCAGCAGTTTTGGACGGAGGAACACTGAAGCTTTCTTT.